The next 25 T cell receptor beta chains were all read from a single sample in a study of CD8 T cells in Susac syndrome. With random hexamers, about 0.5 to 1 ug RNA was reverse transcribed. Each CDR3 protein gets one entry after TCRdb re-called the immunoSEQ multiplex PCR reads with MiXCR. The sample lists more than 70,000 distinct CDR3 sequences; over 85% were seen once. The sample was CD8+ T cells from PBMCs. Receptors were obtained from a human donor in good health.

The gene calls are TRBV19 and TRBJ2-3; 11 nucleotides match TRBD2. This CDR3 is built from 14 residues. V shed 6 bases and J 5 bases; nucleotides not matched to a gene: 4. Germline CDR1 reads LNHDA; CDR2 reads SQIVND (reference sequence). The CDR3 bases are TGTGCCAGTAGGGGGACTAGCGGAGGAGATACGCAGTATTTT. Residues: CASRGTSGGDTQYF.

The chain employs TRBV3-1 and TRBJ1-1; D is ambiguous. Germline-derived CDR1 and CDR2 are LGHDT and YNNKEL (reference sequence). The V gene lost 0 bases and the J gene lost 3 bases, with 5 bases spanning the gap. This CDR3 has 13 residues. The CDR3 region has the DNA TGTGCCAGCAGCCAAGAGGGTTACACTGAAGCTTTCTTT. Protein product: CASSQEGYTEAFF.

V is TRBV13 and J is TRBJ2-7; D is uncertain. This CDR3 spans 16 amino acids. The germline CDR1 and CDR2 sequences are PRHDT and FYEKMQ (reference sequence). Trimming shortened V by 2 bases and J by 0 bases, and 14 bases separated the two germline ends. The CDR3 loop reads CASSLRNGLSSYEQYF. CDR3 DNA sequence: TGTGCCAGCAGCTTACGAAATGGCCTCAGCTCCTACGAGCAGTACTTC. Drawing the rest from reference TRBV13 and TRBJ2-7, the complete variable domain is AAGVIQSPRHLIKEKRETATLKCYPIPRHDTVYWYQQGPGQDPQFLISFYEKMQSDKGSIPDRFSAQQFSDYHSELNMSSLELGDSALYFCASSLRNGLSSYEQYFGPGTRLTVT.

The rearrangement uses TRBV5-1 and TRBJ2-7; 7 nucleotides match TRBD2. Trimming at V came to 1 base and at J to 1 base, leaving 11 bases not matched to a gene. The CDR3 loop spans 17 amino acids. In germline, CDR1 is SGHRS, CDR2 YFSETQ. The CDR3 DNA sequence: TGCGCCAGCAGCTTGCTTGAAAGCGGGACCGCTTCCTACGAGCAGTACTTC. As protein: CASSLLESGTASYEQYF.

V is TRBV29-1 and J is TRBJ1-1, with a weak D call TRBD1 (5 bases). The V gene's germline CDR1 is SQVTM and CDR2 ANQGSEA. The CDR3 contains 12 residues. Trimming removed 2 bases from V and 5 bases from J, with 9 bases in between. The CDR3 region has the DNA TGCAGCGTTGAACGGGGGGGAACTGAAGCTTTCTTT. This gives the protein CSVERGGTEAFF. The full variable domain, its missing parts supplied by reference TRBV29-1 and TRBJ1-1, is SAVISQKPSRDICQRGTSLTIQCQVDSQVTMMFWYRQQPGQSLTLIATANQGSEATYESGFVIDKFPISRPNLTFSTLTVSNMSPEDSSIYLCSVERGGTEAFFGQGTRLTVV.

The CDR3, as DNA: TGTGCCAGCAGCTTGGGACAGGATTTTCAGCCCCAGCATTTT. It translates to CASSLGQDFQPQHF. This chain uses TRBV5-5 with TRBJ1-5; TRBD1 might be the D (6 bases). Germline V gives CDR1 SGHKS, CDR2 YYEKEE (reference sequence). The CDR3 consists of 14 residues. The V and J ends lost 0 bases and 6 bases respectively, with 10 bases between them.

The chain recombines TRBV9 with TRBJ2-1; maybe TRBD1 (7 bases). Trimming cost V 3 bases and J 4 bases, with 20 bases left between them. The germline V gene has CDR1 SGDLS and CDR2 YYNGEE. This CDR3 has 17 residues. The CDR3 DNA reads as TGTGCCAGCAGCGCCCCGCGTCAGGGGGGACGGTACAATGAGCAGTTCTTC. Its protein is CASSAPRQGGRYNEQFF.

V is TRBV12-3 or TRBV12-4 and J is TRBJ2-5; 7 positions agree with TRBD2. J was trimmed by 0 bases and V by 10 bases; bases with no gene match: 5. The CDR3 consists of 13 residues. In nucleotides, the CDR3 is TGTGCCACCAGGGAGGGGTACCAAGAGACCCAGTACTTC. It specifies CATREGYQETQYF.

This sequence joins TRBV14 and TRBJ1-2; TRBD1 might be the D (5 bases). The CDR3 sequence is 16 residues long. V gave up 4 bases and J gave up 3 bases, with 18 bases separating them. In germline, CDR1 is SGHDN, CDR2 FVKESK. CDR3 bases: TGTGCCAGCAGCCCTAATGGCAGGGTCCCATACTATGGCTACACCTTC. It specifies CASSPNGRVPYYGYTF.

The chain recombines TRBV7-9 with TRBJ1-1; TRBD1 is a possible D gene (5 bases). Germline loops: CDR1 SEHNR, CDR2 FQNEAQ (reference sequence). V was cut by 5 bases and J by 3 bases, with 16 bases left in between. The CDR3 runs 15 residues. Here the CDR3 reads CASSPWQGMDTEAFF. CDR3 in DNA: TGTGCCAGCAGCCCTTGGCAGGGAATGGACACTGAAGCTTTCTTT. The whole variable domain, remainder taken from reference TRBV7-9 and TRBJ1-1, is DTGVSQNPRHKITKRGQNVTFRCDPISEHNRLYWYRQTLGQGPEFLTYFQNEAQLEKSRLLSDRFSAERPKGSFSTLEIQRTEQGDSAMYLCASSPWQGMDTEAFFGQGTRLTVV.

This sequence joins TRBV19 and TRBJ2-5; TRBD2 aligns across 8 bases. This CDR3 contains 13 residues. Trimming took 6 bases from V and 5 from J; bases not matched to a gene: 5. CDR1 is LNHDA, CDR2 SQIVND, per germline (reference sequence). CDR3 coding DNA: TGTGCCAGTAGCGGGGGGGCCATGGAGACCCAGTACTTC. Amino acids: CASSGGAMETQYF.

In DNA, the CDR3 is TGTGCCAGCAGCGTAGCTTACAGGGGGCGGGAGCAGTACTTC. Its protein is CASSVAYRGREQYF. This chain uses TRBV9 with TRBJ2-7; 9 bases align to TRBD1. The CDR3 length is 14 residues. J lost 7 bases, V lost 0 bases, and 5 bases had no gene match. Germline assignment: CDR1 SGDLS and CDR2 YYNGEE.

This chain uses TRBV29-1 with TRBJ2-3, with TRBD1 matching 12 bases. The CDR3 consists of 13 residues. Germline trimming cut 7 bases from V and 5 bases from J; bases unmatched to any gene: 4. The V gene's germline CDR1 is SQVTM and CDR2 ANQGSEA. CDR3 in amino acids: CSAWDRGQDTQYF. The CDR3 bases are TGCAGCGCATGGGACAGGGGGCAAGATACGCAGTATTTT.

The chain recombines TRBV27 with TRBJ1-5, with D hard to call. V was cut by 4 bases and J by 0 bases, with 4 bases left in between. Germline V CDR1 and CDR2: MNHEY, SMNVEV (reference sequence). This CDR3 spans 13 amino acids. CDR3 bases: TGTGCCAGCAGTTCTTCTAGCAATCAGCCCCAGCATTTT. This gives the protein CASSSSSNQPQHF.

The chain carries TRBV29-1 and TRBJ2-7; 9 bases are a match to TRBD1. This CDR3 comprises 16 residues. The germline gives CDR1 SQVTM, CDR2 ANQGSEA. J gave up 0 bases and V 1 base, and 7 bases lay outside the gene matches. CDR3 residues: CSVEGTDRGGSYEQYF. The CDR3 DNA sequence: TGCAGCGTTGAAGGGACAGACAGGGGGGGCTCCTACGAGCAGTACTTC.

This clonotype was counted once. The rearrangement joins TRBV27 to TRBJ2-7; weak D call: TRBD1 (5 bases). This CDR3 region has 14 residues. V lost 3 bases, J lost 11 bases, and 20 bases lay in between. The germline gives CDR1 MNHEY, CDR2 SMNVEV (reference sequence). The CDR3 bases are TGTGCCAGCAGTTTTTTGGGGCAAAGACCAACCGAGTACTTC. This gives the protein CASSFLGQRPTEYF.

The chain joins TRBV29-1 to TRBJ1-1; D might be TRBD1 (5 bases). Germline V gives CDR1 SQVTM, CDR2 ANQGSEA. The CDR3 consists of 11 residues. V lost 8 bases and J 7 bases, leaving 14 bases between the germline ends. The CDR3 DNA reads TGCAGCACTGCGGGGACTGTTGAAGCTTTCTTT. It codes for CSTAGTVEAFF.

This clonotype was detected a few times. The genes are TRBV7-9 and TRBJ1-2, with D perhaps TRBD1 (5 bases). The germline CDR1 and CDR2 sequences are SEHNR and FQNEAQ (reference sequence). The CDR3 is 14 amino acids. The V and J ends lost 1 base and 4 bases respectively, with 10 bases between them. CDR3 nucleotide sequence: TGTGCCAGCAGCTTAGGGCAGGGTACCTATGGCTACACCTTC. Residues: CASSLGQGTYGYTF.

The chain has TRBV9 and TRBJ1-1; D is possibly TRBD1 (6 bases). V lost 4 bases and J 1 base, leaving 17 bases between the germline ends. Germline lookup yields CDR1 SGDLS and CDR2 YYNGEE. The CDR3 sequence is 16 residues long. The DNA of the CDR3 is TGTGCCAGCAGCTCCGGGGAGGGCAGGGGGAACACTGAAGCTTTCTTT. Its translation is CASSSGEGRGNTEAFF.

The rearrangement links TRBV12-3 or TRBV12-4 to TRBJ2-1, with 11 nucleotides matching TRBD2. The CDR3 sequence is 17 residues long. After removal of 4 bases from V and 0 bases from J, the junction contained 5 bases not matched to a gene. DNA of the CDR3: TGTGCCAGCAGTTGGGGACTAGCGGTGAGCTCCTACAATGAGCAGTTCTTC. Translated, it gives CASSWGLAVSSYNEQFF.

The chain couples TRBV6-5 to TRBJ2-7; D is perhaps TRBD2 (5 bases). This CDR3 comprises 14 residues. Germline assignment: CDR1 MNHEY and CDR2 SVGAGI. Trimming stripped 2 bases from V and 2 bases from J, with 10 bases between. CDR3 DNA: TGTGCCAGCAGTTACCCGACTATAACCTACGAGCAGTACTTC. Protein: CASSYPTITYEQYF.

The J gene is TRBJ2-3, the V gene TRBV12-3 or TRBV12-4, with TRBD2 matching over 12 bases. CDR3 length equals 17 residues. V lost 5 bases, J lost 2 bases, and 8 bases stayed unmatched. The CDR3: CASSGRPSGGATDTQYF. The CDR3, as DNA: TGTGCCAGCAGTGGCCGACCTAGCGGGGGGGCCACAGATACGCAGTATTTT.

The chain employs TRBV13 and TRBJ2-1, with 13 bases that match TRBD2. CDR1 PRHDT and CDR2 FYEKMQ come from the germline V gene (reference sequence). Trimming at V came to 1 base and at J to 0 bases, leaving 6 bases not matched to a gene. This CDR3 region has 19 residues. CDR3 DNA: TGTGCCAGCAGCTTAGAACTAGCGGGGGGGCGGAGCTCCTACAATGAGCAGTTCTTC. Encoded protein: CASSLELAGGRSSYNEQFF.

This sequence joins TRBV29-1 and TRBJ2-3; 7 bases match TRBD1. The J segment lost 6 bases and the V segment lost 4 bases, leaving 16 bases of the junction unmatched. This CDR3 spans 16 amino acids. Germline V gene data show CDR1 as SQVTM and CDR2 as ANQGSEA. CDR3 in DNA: TGCAGCGTTGGCCCCGCGACAGGGAACATAGGGGATACGCAGTATTTT. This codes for CSVGPATGNIGDTQYF.

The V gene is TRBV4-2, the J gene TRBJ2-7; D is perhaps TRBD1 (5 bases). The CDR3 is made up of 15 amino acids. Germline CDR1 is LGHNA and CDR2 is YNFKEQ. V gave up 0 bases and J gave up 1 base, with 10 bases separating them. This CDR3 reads CASSQEGQESYEQYF. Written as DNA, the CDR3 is TGTGCCAGCAGCCAAGAGGGGCAGGAGTCCTACGAGCAGTACTTC.